These 14 T cell receptor beta chains were sequenced from one sample in a study of shared clonotypes between healthy human individuals. Positively selected for CCR7, the CD45RO-negative cells used as naive CD8 cells excluded terminally differentiated effector memory CD45RA+ cells. Clones were sequenced by immunoSEQ multiplex PCR, and TCRdb holds only the in-frame ones, with some missing. The repertoire holds some 1,900,000 clones, with around 96% as singletons. Sequencing was done on a sample of naive CD8+ T cells sorted from blood. The origin of the receptors is a man aged 18-30 years in good health.

This clone was seen only once. This sequence joins TRBV27 and TRBJ2-5; D uncertain. Per the germline V gene, CDR1 is MNHEY and CDR2 is SMNVEV (reference sequence). The CDR3 has 11 amino acids. V lost 8 bases and J 7 bases, leaving 11 bases between the germline ends. CDR3 in amino acids: CASRLGLTQYF. DNA of the CDR3: TGTGCCAGCCGTCTGGGGTTGACCCAGTACTTC.

The V and J genes are TRBV4-2 and TRBJ2-7; TRBD2 matches at 10 bases. CDR3 size: 17 residues. V trimming: 3 bases; J trimming: 4 bases; junction bases outside the gene matches: 12. Germline CDR1 is LGHNA and CDR2 is YNFKEQ. CDR3 residues: CASSHLDSTSGIYEQYF. The CDR3 bases are TGTGCCAGCAGCCACCTCGATTCCACTAGCGGGATTTACGAGCAGTACTTC.

The chain combines TRBV6-6 with TRBJ2-7; 11 nucleotides agree with TRBD1. The CDR3 totals 15 residues. In germline, CDR1 is MNHNY, CDR2 SVGAGI (reference sequence). J lost 4 bases, V lost 6 bases, and 8 bases had no gene match. The CDR3, as DNA: TGTGCCAGCAGCCATGGACAGGGGGCTCTTTACGAGCAGTACTTC. Translating gives CASSHGQGALYEQYF.

The chain uses TRBV4-1 and TRBJ1-5; D uncertain. The CDR3 totals 13 residues. CDR1 and CDR2 (germline): MGHRA, YSYEKL. The V gene lost 4 bases and the J gene lost 5 bases, with 9 bases spanning the gap. For the CDR3, the DNA is TGCGCCAGCAGCCGAGTAGCTGATCAGCCCCAGCATTTT. Translating it yields CASSRVADQPQHF.

In this sample, this clone turned up once. The chain recombines TRBV11-2 with TRBJ2-5; D possibly uses TRBD1 or TRBD2 (5 bases each). CDR1 SGHAT and CDR2 FQNNGV come from the germline V gene. Trimming stripped 4 bases from V and 0 bases from J, with 15 bases between. The CDR3 is 16 residues long. As DNA, the CDR3 is TGTGCCAGCAGCTCGGGGCAGATAAAGTACCAAGAGACCCAGTACTTC. It specifies CASSSGQIKYQETQYF.

The sample holds a few counts of this clone. CDR3 residues: CASSSLTSGNTGELFF. CDR3 coding DNA: TGTGCCAGCAGCTCCTTGACTAGCGGAAACACCGGGGAGCTGTTTTTT. V usage is TRBV7-6 and J usage is TRBJ2-2, with 9 bases lining up with TRBD2. V dropped 4 bases and J dropped 2; count of bases not matched to a gene: 5. CDR3 length: 16 residues. In germline, CDR1 is SGHVS, CDR2 FNYEAQ.

This chain links TRBV28 with TRBJ2-7; TRBD2 matches 7 bases. With 6 bases clipped from V and 1 base from J, the junction kept 18 bases outside the gene matches. Germline V lookup: CDR1 MDHEN, CDR2 SYDVKM. The CDR3 length is 18 residues. CDR3: CASRGPGTQAGESYEQYF. Here the CDR3 DNA reads TGTGCCAGCAGGGGGCCGGGGACTCAGGCGGGGGAATCCTACGAGCAGTACTTC.

The chain recombines TRBV6-5 with TRBJ2-7; TRBD2 is a possible D gene (5 bases). The CDR3 runs 15 residues. Trimming left V 2 bases short and J 2 bases short, with 13 bases between. CDR1 is MNHEY and CDR2 is SVGAGI in the germline V gene. The CDR3 loop is CASSYRPRGAYEQYF. CDR3 DNA sequence: TGTGCCAGCAGTTACCGCCCTCGGGGAGCCTACGAGCAGTACTTC.

The chain couples TRBV2 to TRBJ1-1; no clear D gene. The germline CDR1 and CDR2 sequences are SNHLY and FYNNEI. This CDR3 region has 15 residues. V gave up 7 bases and J gave up 5 bases, with 20 bases separating them. Here the CDR3 DNA reads TGTGCCAGCATTCTGTTGGGTGGGGAAAGTACTGAAGCTTTCTTT. Residues: CASILLGGESTEAFF.

This clone was picked up one time. V gene TRBV6-5 combines with J gene TRBJ2-7; 9 bases align to TRBD1. Trimming at V came to 5 bases and at J to 3 bases, leaving 5 bases not matched to a gene. Germline CDR1 and CDR2: MNHEY and SVGAGI. The CDR3 extends over 14 amino acids. DNA for the CDR3: TGTGCCAGCAGTAAGGGACAGGGCCACTACGAGCAGTACTTC. Translated, it gives CASSKGQGHYEQYF.

The chain employs TRBV7-9 and TRBJ1-1; no definite D call. The CDR3 is 14 amino acids. Germline values: CDR1 SEHNR, CDR2 FQNEAQ (reference sequence). V lost 7 bases to trimming and J lost 1 base, with 13 bases between them. The CDR3, as DNA: TGTGCCAGCACCCCGGGCCTATCGAACACTGAAGCTTTCTTT. Its protein is CASTPGLSNTEAFF.

On this clone itself: Other DNA sequences from this sample encode an identical CDR3 as well. The chain joins TRBV9 to TRBJ2-5; D ambiguous. Germline values: CDR1 SGDLS, CDR2 YYNGEE. The CDR3 length is 12 residues. Trimming removed 2 bases from V and 7 bases from J, with 9 bases in between. CDR3 bases: TGTGCCAGCAGCGTGGGCGAAGGGACCCAGTACTTC. Amino acids: CASSVGEGTQYF.

This clone was counted a single time. The chain employs TRBV9 and TRBJ2-5; 10 bases are shared with TRBD1. This CDR3 is 16 amino acids long. Germline CDR1 and CDR2: SGDLS and YYNGEE. V trimming: 2 bases; J trimming: 2 bases; junction bases outside the gene matches: 6. Written as DNA, the CDR3 is TGTGCCAGCAGCGTCCGGGGGACAGGGGATCAAGAGACCCAGTACTTC. Its protein product is CASSVRGTGDQETQYF.

This chain links TRBV6-5 with TRBJ2-2; D is ambiguous. The CDR3 loop spans 16 amino acids. V lost 2 bases, J lost 4 bases, and 14 bases lay in between. Germline values: CDR1 MNHEY, CDR2 SVGAGI. The CDR3 loop is CASSYNSAYTTGELFF. As DNA, the CDR3 is TGTGCCAGCAGTTACAACTCAGCCTATACCACCGGGGAGCTGTTTTTT.